The entry below gives a single T cell receptor beta chain sequence along with its context. There are a few counts of this clone. The specificity of this receptor is unknown. Base quality data are lacking; no much larger clone is found one base away. The CDR1 and CDR2 encoded by the germline V gene are SGHRS and YFSETQ. Inclusive of the bounding cysteine and phenylalanine, the CDR3 is 14 residues long. CDR3 DNA is the only sequence kept; it has 42 bases, read in frame from the first base. Here V drops 4 bases and J drops 9 bases, and the junction holds 8 bases not matched to any gene. The entire amount of isolated RNA was reverse transcribed using the High Capacity cDNA Reverse Transcription Kit, so the sequenced TCRB transcripts were expressed ones. Naive, central memory and regulatory T cell samples underwent deep immunoSEQ sequencing, averaging about 3.3 million total reads per sample. After sorted cells were lysed in RLT buffer, RNA was extracted with DNase-treated RNeasy Micro or Mini kits, with the choice depending on cell number. Each cell subset was processed on its own to prevent cross-contamination, while patient and healthy donor samples were processed together. Using the immunoSEQ multiplex PCR, TCRB sequences were amplified from cDNA into 87-bp fragments spanning the CDR3 region. Amplicons were sequenced on the Illumina HiSeq platform. The authors processed their data as follows. PCR bias was corrected computationally using synthetic template baselines, and reads within Hamming distance 2 were collapsed, with unmergeable singletons discarded. By aligning reads against IMGT, V, D and J genes, CDR3 length, and insertions or deletions at six rearrangement sites were assigned. Within each subset, clonotype counts were normalized to sorted cell number, after which true diversity and Gini coefficients were computed with the tcR R package. The overlap coefficient, calculated on TCRB nucleotide sequences, was used to measure repertoire sharing. Out-of-frame TCRB sequences from naive cells were analyzed to stand in for the pre-selection repertoire. Not all clones reach the TCRdb copy of this immuneACCESS table, which keeps in-frame sequences only. Checked studies attribute under half of the gap to unresolved V genes and leave the rest unexplained. V and J calls plus clone size are reproduced from that table; the DNA served to infer D and trimming. The sample contains roughly 230,000 clones, about a tenth of them found a single time. 0.017% of the sample goes to the ten largest clones.

Each donor gave one peripheral blood draw, approximately 100 mL on average, collected into heparinised tubes. Naive, central memory, regulatory and stem cell-like memory CD4+ T cells were sorted on a BD FACSAria II using a panel including CD45RO, CCR7, CD25, CD127, CD95 and CD27. A purity above 95% was achieved for all sorted populations. Right away, PBMCs were isolated by Lymphoprep density gradient centrifugation and were stained directly, with no culture step. So that batch effects would be minimized, each experiment stained and sorted samples in pairs, pairing one healthy donor with one patient. These data come from a study of beta chain features in type 1 diabetes (dated by TCRdb to the late 2010s). With respect to the entire study: No differences in mean age, gender distribution, total cell number or subset yield were found between patients and healthy donors. Across all samples, almost 110 million sorted cells were examined, and cell number per subset correlated strongly with RNA yield. The study compared the TCRB repertoires of sorted circulating CD4+ T cell subsets in recently diagnosed type 1 diabetes patients with those in matched healthy donors. Regulatory and stem cell-like memory subsets were obtained from only 8 patients and roughly 8 healthy donors, while naive and central memory subsets were obtained from all 30 or so donors. General study outcomes and caveats: Naive, central memory and regulatory TCRB repertoires appeared to be more similar among patients than among healthy donors. Because the HLA sub-analyses included only small numbers of individuals, any influence of HLA type on TCRB rearrangement was left unresolved. A moderate but significant shortening of TCRB CDR3 length was observed in type 1 diabetes patients in all four CD4+ subsets. Because cDNA was sequenced instead of genomic DNA, highly expressing activated cells could be over-represented, though the groups showed no difference in activation or CD3 levels. At VDJ recombination sites, patients with type 1 diabetes made fewer insertions and deleted more nucleotides, a pattern implying thymic rearrangement abnormalities. PCR may preferentially amplify shorter templates, but because patient and control samples were amplified and corrected together, any resulting skew would affect both groups equally.

Recombination linked TRBV5-1 to TRBJ2-1; TRBD2 fits 9 bases in the junction. The sequence was obtained from a man aged 25-40 years with type 1 diabetes. The sequenced sample was naive CD4+ T cells from blood. This sample's cell subset or site label indicates: true naive CD4+ T cells. The CDR3 region has the sequence CASSPSRGGLEQFF. The nucleotide sequence reads as follows: TGCGCCAGCAGCCCCTCGCGGGGGGGCCTTGAGCAGTTCTTC. Outside the CDR3, residues come from the reference TRBV5-1 and TRBJ2-1 proteins, so the full variable domain is: KAGVTQTPRYLIKTRGQQVTLSCSPISGHRSVSWYQQTPGQGLQFLFEYFSETQRNKGNFPGRFSGRQFSNSRSEMNVSTLELGDSALYLCASSPSRGGLEQFFGPGTRLTVL.